There are a few counts of the clone carrying this T cell receptor beta chain. Its antigen is not known. The TCR beta libraries were generated through quantitative 5'-RACE incorporating molecular barcodes. One entry per CDR3 protein, called by TCRdb with MiXCR from the 5' RACE reads. The table records some 840,000 distinct CDR3 sequences, approximately 12% of them present only once. This record belongs to a study of CD8 T cells in ankylosing spondylitis. Losses at the gene ends were 6 bases for V and 10 bases for J; bases not matched to a gene: 7. The germline V gene encodes CDR1 DFQATT and CDR2 SNEGSKA (reference sequence). The CDR3 runs 13 residues. The study, taken as a whole, reports: As for the disease-linked clones, they showed a CD8+ phenotype and occurred at relatively low frequencies in peripheral blood. Clones linked to disease were reported to show significant enrichment in matched ankylosing spondylitis synovial fluid. Previous work reported some of these motif variants in the synovial fluid and blood of reactive arthritis. A TCR beta motif of roughly 8 highly homologous variants appeared characteristic of ankylosing spondylitis blood.

V gene TRBV20-1 combines with J gene TRBJ1-6; 9 bases line up with TRBD1. The sequence came from a male donor with ankylosing spondylitis. Sequencing input: blood, either unsorted or a sorted T cell fraction (not recorded which). CDR3 in amino acids: CSAHGTGISPLHF. The CDR3 region has the DNA TGCAGTGCCCACGGGACAGGGATCTCACCCCTCCACTTT.